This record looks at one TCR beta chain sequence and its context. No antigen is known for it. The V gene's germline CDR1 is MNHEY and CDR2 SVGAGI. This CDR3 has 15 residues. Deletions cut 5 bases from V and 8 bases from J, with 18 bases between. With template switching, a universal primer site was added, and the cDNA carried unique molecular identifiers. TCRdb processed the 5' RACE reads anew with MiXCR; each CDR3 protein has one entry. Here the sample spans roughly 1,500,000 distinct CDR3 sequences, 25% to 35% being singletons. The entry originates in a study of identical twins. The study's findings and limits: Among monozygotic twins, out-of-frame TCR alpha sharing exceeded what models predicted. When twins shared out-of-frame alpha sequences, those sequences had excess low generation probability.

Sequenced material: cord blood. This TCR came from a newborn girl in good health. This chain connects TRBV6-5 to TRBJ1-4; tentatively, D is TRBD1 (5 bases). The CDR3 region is CASSSRGLMGEKLFF. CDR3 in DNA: TGTGCCAGCAGTAGCCGGGGCTTAATGGGCGAAAAACTGTTTTTT.